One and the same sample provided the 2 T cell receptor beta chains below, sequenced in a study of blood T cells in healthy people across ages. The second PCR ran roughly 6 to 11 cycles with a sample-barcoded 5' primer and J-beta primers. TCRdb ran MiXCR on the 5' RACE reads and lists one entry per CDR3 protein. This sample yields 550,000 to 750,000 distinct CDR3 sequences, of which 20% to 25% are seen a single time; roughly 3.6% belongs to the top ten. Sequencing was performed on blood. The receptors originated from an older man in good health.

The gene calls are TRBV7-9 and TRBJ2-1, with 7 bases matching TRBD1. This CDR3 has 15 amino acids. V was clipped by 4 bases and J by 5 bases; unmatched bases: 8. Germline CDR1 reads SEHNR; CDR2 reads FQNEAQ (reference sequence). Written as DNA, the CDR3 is TGTGCCAGCAGCTCAACCGGGACAGCGAACAATGAGCAGTTCTTC. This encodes CASSSTGTANNEQFF. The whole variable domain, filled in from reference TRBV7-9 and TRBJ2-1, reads DTGVSQNPRHKITKRGQNVTFRCDPISEHNRLYWYRQTLGQGPEFLTYFQNEAQLEKSRLLSDRFSAERPKGSFSTLEIQRTEQGDSAMYLCASSSTGTANNEQFFGPGTRLTVL.

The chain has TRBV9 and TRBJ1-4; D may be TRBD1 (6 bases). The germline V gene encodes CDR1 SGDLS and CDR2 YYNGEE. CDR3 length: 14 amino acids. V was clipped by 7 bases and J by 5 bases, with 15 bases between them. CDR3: CASSRDTKNEKLFF. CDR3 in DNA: TGTGCCAGCTCCCGGGACACAAAGAATGAAAAACTGTTTTTT.